Listed here are 8 T cell receptor beta chains from one sample, sequenced in a study of OX40 agonist ivuxolimab in advanced cancers. Profiling relied on immunoSEQ multiplex PCR, and the TCRdb table lists in-frame clones only, not all of them. Of 50,000 or so clones in the sample, roughly 85% are singletons; the top ten hold 11% to 15%. This sample comprised CD4+ or CD8+ T cells sorted from blood, obtained in a trial of the OX40 agonist ivuxolimab. The origin of the receptors is an adult with an advanced solid tumor such as melanoma, head and neck, liver or kidney cancer.

J is TRBJ2-1 and V is TRBV12-2; whether TRBD2, the table's D call, matches the DNA was not checked. TRBV12-2 is marked as a pseudogene. This CDR3 has 15 residues. DNA of the CDR3: TGTGCAAGTCGCTTAGCGCGAGGGAAGGGCAATGAGCAGTTCTTC. This encodes CASRLARGKGNEQFF.

This chain links TRBV28 with TRBJ2-5; D unclear. The germline V gene has CDR1 MDHEN and CDR2 SYDVKM. This CDR3 contains 11 residues. The V and J ends lost 3 bases and 3 bases respectively, with 2 bases between them. The CDR3 DNA follows: TGTGCCAGCAGTTTGAAAGAGACCCAGTACTTC. Translated: CASSLKETQYF.

The V and J genes are TRBV5-1 and TRBJ2-2, with D possibly being TRBD2 (6 bases). Germline V gene lookup returns CDR1 SGHRS and CDR2 YFSETQ. V lost 0 bases and J lost 5, with 17 bases in between. This CDR3 spans 17 amino acids. CDR3 loop: CASSLDGALGGTGELFF. CDR3 DNA: TGCGCCAGCAGCTTGGACGGCGCCCTGGGGGGTACCGGGGAGCTGTTTTTT.

The rearrangement links TRBV18 to TRBJ1-5, with D possibly being TRBD1 (5 bases). Germline V lookup: CDR1 KGHSH, CDR2 LQKENI. The ends were cut back, 8 bases at V and 5 bases at J, with 13 bases in the middle. This CDR3 comprises 13 residues. In DNA form, the CDR3 reads TGTGCCAGCACATCGTCCAGGGATCAGCCCCAGCATTTT. Translated, it gives CASTSSRDQPQHF.

This clone was observed once. V usage is TRBV11-2 and J usage is TRBJ1-3; the D is unclear. Germline CDR1 and CDR2: SGHAT and FQNNGV. The CDR3 is made up of 16 amino acids. With 1 base removed from V and 0 bases from J, the gap between germline ends came to 10 bases. CDR3 amino acids: CASSLGGVSSGNTIYF. The CDR3 nucleotides are TGTGCCAGCAGCTTAGGTGGGGTGAGCTCTGGAAACACCATATATTTT.

The gene calls are TRBV18 and TRBJ2-3, with D hard to call. Germline-derived CDR1 and CDR2 are KGHSH and LQKENI. The V and J ends lost 2 bases and 2 bases respectively, with 8 bases between them. CDR3 size: 14 residues. Written as DNA, the CDR3 is TGTGCCAGCTCACCAGGGCCTCACACAGATACGCAGTATTTT. It translates to CASSPGPHTDTQYF.

The gene calls are TRBV10-2 and TRBJ2-4; D might be TRBD2 (6 bases). The germline V gene has CDR1 WSHSY and CDR2 SAAADI. This CDR3 contains 15 residues. V lost 8 bases to trimming and J lost 0 bases, with 14 bases between them. The CDR3 sequence: CASVRDGVAKNIQYF. The DNA of the CDR3 is TGCGCCAGCGTGCGGGACGGAGTAGCCAAAAACATTCAGTACTTC.

The rearrangement links TRBV30 to TRBJ2-5; weak D call: TRBD2 (6 bases). With 1 base removed from V and 5 bases from J, the gap between germline ends came to 14 bases. CDR1 and CDR2 (germline): GTSNPN, SVGIG (reference sequence). CDR3 length: 14 amino acids. CDR3 nucleotides: TGTGCCTGGAGTGGACGGCCTGGGGGGGAGACCCAGTACTTC. Amino acids: CAWSGRPGGETQYF. Together with reference TRBV30 and TRBJ2-5, the CDR3 gives the full variable domain: SQTIHQWPATLVQPVGSPLSLECTVEGTSNPNLYWYRQAAGRGLQLLFYSVGIGQISSEVPQNLSASRPQDRQFILSSKKLLLSDSGFYLCAWSGRPGGETQYFGPGTRLLVL.